The sequence of this T cell receptor beta chain was determined in a study of blood T cell repertoires in COVID-19. CDR1 SEHNR and CDR2 FQNEAQ come from the germline V gene (reference sequence). CDR3 size: 17 residues. V lost 2 bases to trimming and J lost 0 bases; unmatched junction nucleotides: 8. Only in-frame clones appear in the TCRdb table, and some are missing; sequencing was by immunoSEQ multiplex PCR. The sample carries approximately 150,000 clones, less than 90% recorded once. The count of this clone is one. Material for sequencing was PBMCs or T cells enriched from blood (not recorded which). The rearrangement joins TRBV7-9 to TRBJ2-5; TRBD1 matches 8 bases. The TCR originated in a woman aged 45-60 years who had recovered from COVID-19. The CDR3 DNA reads TGTGCCAGCAGCTTATTGACAGGGGCGACGTACCAAGAGACCCAGTACTTC. Residues: CASSLLTGATYQETQYF.